This TCR beta chain was documented in a study of T cells after yellow fever vaccination. The wider study: Preparation of fractions with low cell numbers was performed using SMART-Seq v4 Ultra Low Input.

TCRdb redid the calling of the 5' RACE reads with MiXCR, one entry per CDR3 protein. Of approximately 300,000 distinct CDR3 sequences detected, about 9.5% appear once; the ten largest clones hold roughly 18%. This clonotype appeared many times. Trimming took off 5 bases at V and 4 bases at J, with 8 bases between the two ends. Per germline, CDR1 SGHVS and CDR2 FNYEAQ. This CDR3 is 12 amino acids long. The chain uses TRBV7-6 and TRBJ2-5, with TRBD1 as a possible D gene (6 bases). Sequenced here: PBMCs, sampled on the day of the first yellow fever vaccination. The source of this sequence is a man aged 18 to 30 who received the YFV17D yellow fever vaccine. The CDR3 spells CASSVQGETQYF. In DNA form, the CDR3 reads TGTGCCAGCAGCGTACAGGGAGAGACCCAGTACTTC.